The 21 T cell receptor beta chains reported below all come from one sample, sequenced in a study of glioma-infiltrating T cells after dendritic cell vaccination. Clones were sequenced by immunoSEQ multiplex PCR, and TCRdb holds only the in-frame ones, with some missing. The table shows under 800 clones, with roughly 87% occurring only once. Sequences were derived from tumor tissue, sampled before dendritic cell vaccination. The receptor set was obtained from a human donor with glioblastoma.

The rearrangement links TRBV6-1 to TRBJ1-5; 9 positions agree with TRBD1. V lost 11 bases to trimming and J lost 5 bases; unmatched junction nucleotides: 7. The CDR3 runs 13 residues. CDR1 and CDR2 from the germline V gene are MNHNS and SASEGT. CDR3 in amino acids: CAGGTGNDQPQHF. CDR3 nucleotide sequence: TGTGCCGGGGGGACAGGGAACGATCAGCCCCAGCATTTT.

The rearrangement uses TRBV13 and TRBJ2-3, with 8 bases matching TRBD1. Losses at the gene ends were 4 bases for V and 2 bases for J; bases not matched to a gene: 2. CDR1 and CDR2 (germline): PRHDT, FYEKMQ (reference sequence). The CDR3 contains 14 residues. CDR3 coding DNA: TGTGCCAGCAGCTCGGGACAGGACACAGATACGCAGTATTTT. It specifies CASSSGQDTDTQYF.

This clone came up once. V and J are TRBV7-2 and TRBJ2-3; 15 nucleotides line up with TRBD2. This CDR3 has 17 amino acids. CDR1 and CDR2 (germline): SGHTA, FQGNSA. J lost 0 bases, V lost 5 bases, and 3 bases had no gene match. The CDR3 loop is CASSTGLAGGSTDTQYF. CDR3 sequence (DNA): TGTGCCAGCAGCACCGGACTAGCGGGGGGGAGCACAGATACGCAGTATTTT. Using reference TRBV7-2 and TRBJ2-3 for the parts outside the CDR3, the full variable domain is GAGVSQSPSNKVTEKGKDVELRCDPISGHTALYWYRQSLGQGLEFLIYFQGNSAPDKSGLPSDRFSAERTGGSVSTLTIQRTQQEDSAVYLCASSTGLAGGSTDTQYFGPGTRLTVL.

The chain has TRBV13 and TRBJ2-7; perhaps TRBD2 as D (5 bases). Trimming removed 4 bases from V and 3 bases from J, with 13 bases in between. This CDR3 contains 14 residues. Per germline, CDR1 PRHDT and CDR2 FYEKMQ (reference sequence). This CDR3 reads CASSSLGRGYEQYF. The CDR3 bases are TGTGCCAGCAGCTCCCTCGGACGGGGCTACGAGCAGTACTTC. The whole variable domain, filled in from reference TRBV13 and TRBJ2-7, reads AAGVIQSPRHLIKEKRETATLKCYPIPRHDTVYWYQQGPGQDPQFLISFYEKMQSDKGSIPDRFSAQQFSDYHSELNMSSLELGDSALYFCASSSLGRGYEQYFGPGTRLTVT.

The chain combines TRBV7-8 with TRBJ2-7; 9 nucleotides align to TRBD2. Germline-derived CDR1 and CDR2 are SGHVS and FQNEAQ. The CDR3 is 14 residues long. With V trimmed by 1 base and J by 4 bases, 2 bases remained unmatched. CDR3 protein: CASSLVSGGYEQYF. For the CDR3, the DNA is TGTGCCAGCAGCTTAGTGAGCGGGGGGTACGAGCAGTACTTC.

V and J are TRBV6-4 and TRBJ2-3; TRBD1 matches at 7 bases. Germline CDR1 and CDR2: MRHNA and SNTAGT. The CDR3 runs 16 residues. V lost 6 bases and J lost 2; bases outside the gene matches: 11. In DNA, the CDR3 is TGTGCCAGCAGCCTCAGGGGGTCGGGGACCACAGATACGCAGTATTTT. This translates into CASSLRGSGTTDTQYF.

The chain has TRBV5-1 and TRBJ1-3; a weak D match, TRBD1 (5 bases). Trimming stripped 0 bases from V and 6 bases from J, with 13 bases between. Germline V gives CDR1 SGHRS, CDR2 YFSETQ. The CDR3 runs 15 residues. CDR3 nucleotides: TGCGCCAGCAGCTTGGACGGCAGGGAGGCAAACACCATATATTTT. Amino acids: CASSLDGREANTIYF.

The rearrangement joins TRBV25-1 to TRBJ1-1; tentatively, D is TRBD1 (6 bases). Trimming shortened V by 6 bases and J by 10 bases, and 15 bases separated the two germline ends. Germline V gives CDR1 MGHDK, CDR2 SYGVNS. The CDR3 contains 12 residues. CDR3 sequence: CASRGAVGRAFF. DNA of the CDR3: TGTGCCAGCAGGGGGGCAGTCGGCCGAGCTTTCTTT.

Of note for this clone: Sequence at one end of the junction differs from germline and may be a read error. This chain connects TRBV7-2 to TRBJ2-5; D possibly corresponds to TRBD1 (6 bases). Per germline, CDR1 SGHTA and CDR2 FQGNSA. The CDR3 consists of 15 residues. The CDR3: CASSPSRGNQEAQYF. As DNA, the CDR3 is TGTGCCAGCAGTCCTTCGAGGGGGAACCAAGAGGCCCAGTACTTC. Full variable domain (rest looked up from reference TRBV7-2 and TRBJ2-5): GAGVSQSPSNKVTEKGKDVELRCDPISGHTALYWYRQSLGQGLEFLIYFQGNSAPDKSGLPSDRFSAERTGGSVSTLTIQRTQQEDSAVYLCASSPSRGNQEAQYFGPGTRLLVL.

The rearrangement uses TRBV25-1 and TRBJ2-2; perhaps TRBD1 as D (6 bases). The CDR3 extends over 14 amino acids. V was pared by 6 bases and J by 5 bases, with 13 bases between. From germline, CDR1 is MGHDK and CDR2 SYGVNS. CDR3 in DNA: TGTGCCAGCAGCCTGACAGGTTTAACCGGGGAGCTGTTTTTT. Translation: CASSLTGLTGELFF.

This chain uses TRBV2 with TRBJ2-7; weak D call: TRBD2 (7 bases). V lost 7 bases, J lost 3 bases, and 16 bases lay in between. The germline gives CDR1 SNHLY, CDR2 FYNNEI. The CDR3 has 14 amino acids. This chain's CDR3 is CASTEGGVGYEQYF. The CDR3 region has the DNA TGTGCCAGCACCGAGGGGGGGGTCGGCTACGAGCAGTACTTC.

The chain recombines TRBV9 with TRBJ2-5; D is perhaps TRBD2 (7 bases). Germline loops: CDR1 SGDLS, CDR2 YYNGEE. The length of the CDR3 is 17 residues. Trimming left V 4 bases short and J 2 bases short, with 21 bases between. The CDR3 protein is CASSLGFGGAAQETQYF. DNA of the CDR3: TGTGCCAGCAGCTTGGGTTTTGGGGGGGCAGCTCAAGAGACCCAGTACTTC. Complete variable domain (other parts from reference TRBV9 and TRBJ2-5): DSGVTQTPKHLITATGQRVTLRCSPRSGDLSVYWYQQSLDQGLQFLIQYYNGEERAKGNILERFSAQQFPDLHSELNLSSLELGDSALYFCASSLGFGGAAQETQYFGPGTRLLVL.

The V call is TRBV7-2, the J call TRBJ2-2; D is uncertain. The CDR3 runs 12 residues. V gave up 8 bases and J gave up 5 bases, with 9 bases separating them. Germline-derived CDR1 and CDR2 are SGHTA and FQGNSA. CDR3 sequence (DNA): TGTGCCAGCGTCCTGACAACCGGGGAGCTGTTTTTT. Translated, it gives CASVLTTGELFF.

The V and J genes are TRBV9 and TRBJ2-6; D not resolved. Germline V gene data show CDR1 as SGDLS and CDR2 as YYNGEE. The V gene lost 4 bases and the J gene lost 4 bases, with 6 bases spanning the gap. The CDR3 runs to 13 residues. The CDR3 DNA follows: TGTGCCAGCAGCCCCTCGGGGGCCAACGTCCTGACTTTC. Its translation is CASSPSGANVLTF.

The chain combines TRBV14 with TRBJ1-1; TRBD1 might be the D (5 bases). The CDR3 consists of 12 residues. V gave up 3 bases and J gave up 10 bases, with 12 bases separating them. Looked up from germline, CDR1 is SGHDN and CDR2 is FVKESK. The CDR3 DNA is TGTGCCAGCAGCCACTGGGGGGAGATAGCTTTCTTT. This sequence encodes CASSHWGEIAFF.

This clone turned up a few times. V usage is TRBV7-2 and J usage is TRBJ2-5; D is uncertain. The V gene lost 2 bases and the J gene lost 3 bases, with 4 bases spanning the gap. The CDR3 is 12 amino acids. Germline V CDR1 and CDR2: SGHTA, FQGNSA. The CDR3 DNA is TGTGCCAGCAGCTTACCCAAAGAGACCCAGTACTTC. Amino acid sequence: CASSLPKETQYF.

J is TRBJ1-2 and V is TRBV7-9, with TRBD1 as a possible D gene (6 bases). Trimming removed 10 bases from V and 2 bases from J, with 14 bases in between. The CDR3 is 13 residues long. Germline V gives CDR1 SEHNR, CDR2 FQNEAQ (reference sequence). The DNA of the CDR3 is TGTGCCACCACCTCAGACAGGAACTATGGCTACACCTTC. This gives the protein CATTSDRNYGYTF.

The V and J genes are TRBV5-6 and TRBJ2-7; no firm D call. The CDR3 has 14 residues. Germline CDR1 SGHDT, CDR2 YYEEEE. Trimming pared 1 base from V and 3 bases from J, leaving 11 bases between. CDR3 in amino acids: CASSLSGYSYEQYF. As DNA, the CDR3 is TGTGCCAGCAGCTTGTCTGGGTACAGCTACGAGCAGTACTTC.

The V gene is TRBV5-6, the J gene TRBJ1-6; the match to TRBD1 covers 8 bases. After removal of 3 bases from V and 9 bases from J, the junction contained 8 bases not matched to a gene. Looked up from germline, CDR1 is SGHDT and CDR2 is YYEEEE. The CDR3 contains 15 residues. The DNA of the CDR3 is TGTGCCAGCAGCTGGGGGCAGGGGGCTCCTTCACCCCTCCACTTT. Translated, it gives CASSWGQGAPSPLHF.

CDR3 region: CASSADNYGYTF. The CDR3 DNA reads TGTGCCAGCAGCGCAGATAACTATGGCTACACCTTC. The gene calls are TRBV14 and TRBJ1-2; no firm D call. The CDR3 sequence is 12 residues long. CDR1 is SGHDN, CDR2 FVKESK, per germline. Between the trimmed V and J ends, which lost 5 bases and 1 base, there was a span of 5 bases.

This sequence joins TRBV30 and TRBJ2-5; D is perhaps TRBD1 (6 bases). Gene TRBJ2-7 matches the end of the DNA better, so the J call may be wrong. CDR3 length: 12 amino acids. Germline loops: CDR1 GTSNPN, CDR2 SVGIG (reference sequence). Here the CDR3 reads CAWSTGSYEQYF. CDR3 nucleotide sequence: TGTGCCTGGAGCACAGGGTCCTACGAGCAGTACTTC.